Listed below are T cell receptor beta chains from one sample, sequenced in a study of blood T cell repertoires in COVID-19. TCRdb keeps only in-frame clones here, not all; method: immunoSEQ multiplex PCR. The sample contains about 140,000 clones, more than 85% of which appear only once. The sample consisted of peripheral blood. These receptors were collected from a human donor in a cohort sampled during active COVID-19. Each CDR3 is given without its conserved first and last residue.

>TRBV7-8
ASSLSRDRVETQY
>TRBV7-2
ASSLAPGVGQPQH
>TRBV11-2
ASSLIRANVLT
>TRBV5-4
ASSWVAGAYNEQF
>TRBV28
ASSPLTSGKETQY
>TRBV2
AIISGTTYNEQF
>TRBV7-8
ASSLGQRTYEQY
>TRBV28
ASSLGRTGGVQPQH
>TRBV11-2
ASSPGYRLAGEITDTQY
>TRBV25-1
ASRDDRGSYEQY
>TRBV4-1
ASSQDRIGAGGKLGEQF
>TRBV30
AWLLNTEAF
>TRBV28
ASSLSKTSLYTGELF
>TRBV6-1
ASSEALRTFGSNQPQH
>TRBV24-1
ATSDSLGQGKYGYT
>TRBV4-1
ASSQDGAGGSEKLF
>TRBV5-1
ASSPLREPSYEQY
>TRBV3-1/TRBV3-2
ASSPGQGGLAGGLGGETQY
>TRBV5-4
ASSFGAYEQY
>TRBV18
ASSGDSGSTEAF
>TRBV5-1
ASSLGTESSYEQY
>TRBV27
ASGTGYRMNTEAF
>TRBV18
ASSPRTGGDTGELF
>TRBV19
ASSIGGRLDEQY
>TRBV5-1
ASSPGRGSYEQY
>TRBV7-2
ASSPWFSGRFQETQY
>TRBV4-1
ASSHPLAGGSTDTQY
>TRBV11-3
ASSQGSVGSGANVLT
>TRBV4-1
ASSPFPGLAGYEQY
>TRBV28
ASSSRGIAGGTYNEQF
>TRBV21-1
ASSKARASGRAGEQF
>TRBV6-2/TRBV6-3
ASSLQAQRNTEAF
>TRBV15
ATQTGGRQPQH
>TRBV2
ASGDRELGSQPQH
>TRBV7-2
ASSLAAHRGDTQY
>TRBV2
ASRDTSGGYNEQF
>TRBV5-4
ASSSDLPGQNTEAF
>TRBV5-1
ASSLEELKLENTIY
>TRBV28
ASSSHWGVPNYGYT
>TRBV28
ASNLAGELF
>TRBV27
ASSLGATGSSAIYEAF
>TRBV9
ASSVGGTGGNEKLF
>TRBV6-4
ASSDSAATAPFNQPQH
>TRBV6-2/TRBV6-3
ASSYLPGLAAQETQY
>TRBV19
ASSPMTGSYGYT
>TRBV28
ASSLGGTGHEKLF
>TRBV5-6
ASSLTQGARETQY
>TRBV7-2
ASRKGETQY
>TRBV7-3
ASSLRTGGSSGNTIY
>TRBV7-6
ASSGRVTGELF
>TRBV5-4
ASSLSSGRFNEQF
>TRBV7-3
ASSHTGLNNSPLH
>TRBV10-3
AISRGPGNEQF
>TRBV7-6
ASSPLQGRTYEQY
>TRBV5-1
ASSLRGDTQY
>TRBV7-6
ASSLVSGRGDDPDTQY
>TRBV25-1
ASRPGQSTSGHPQY
>TRBV28
ASSPGLNTIY
>TRBV19
ASSDRGWDQPQH
>TRBV2
ASSEYTSGDYEQY